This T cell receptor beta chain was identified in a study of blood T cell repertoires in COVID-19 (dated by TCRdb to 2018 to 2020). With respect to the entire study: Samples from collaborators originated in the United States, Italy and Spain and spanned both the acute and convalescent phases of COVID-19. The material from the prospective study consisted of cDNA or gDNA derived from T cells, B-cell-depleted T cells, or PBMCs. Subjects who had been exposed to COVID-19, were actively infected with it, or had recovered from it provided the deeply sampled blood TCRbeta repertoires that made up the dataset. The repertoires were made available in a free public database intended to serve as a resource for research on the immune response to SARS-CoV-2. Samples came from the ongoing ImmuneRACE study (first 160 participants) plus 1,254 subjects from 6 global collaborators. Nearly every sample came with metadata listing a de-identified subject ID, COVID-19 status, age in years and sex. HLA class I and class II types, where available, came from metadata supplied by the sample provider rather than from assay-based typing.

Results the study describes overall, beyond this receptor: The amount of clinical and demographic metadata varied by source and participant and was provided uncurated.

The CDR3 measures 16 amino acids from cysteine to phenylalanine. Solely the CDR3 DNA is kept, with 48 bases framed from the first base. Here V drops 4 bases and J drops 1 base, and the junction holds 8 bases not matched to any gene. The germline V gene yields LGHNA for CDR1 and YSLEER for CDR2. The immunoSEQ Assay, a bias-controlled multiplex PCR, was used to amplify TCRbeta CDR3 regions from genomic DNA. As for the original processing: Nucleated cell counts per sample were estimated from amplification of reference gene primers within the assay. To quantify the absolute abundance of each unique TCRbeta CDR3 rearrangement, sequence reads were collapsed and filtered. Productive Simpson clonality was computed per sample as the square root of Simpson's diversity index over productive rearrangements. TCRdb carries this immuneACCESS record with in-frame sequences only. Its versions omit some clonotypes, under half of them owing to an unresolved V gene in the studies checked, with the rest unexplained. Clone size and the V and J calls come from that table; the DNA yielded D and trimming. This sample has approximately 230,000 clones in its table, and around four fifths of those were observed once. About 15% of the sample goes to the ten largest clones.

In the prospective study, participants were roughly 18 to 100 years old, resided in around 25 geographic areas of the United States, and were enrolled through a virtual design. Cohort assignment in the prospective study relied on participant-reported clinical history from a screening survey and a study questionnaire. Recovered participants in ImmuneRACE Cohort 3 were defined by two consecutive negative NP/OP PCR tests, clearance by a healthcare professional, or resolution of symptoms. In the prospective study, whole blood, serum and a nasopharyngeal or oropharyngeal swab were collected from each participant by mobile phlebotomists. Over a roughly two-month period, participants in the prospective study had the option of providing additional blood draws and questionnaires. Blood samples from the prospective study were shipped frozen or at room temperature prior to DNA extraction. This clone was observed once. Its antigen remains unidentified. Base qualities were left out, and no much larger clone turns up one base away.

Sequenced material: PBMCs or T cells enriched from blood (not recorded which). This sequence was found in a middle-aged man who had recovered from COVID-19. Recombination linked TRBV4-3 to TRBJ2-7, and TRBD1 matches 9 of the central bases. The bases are TGCGCCAGCAGCCCGCGGGGGACAGGGATATCCTACGAGCAGTACTTC. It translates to CASSPRGTGISYEQYF.